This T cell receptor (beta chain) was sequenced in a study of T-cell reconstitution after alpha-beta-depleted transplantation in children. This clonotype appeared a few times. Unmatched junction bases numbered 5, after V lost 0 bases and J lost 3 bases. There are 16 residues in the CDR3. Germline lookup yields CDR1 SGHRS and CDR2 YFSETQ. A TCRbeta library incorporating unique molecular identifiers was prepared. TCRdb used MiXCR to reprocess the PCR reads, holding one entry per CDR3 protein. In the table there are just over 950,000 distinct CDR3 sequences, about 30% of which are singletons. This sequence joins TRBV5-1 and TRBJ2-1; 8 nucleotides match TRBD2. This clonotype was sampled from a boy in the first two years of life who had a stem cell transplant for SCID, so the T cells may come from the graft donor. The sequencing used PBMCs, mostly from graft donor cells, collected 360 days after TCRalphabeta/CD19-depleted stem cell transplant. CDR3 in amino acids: CASSLDFGTSYNEQFF. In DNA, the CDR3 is TGCGCCAGCAGCTTGGATTTTGGGACTAGCTACAATGAGCAGTTCTTC.